This TCR beta chain was profiled in a study of CD8 T cells in Susac syndrome. The CDR3 totals 13 residues. V was trimmed by 4 bases and J by 2 bases, leaving 10 bases between them. CDR1 is SGDLS, CDR2 YYNGEE, per germline. Random-hexamer reverse transcription was applied to 0.5 to 1 ug RNA. Amplification of TCR beta CDR3 was carried out by immunoSEQ multiplex PCR, which covered 54 Vbeta and 13 Jbeta segments. TCRdb independently ran MiXCR on the immunoSEQ multiplex PCR reads; one entry per CDR3 protein. Of some 80,000 distinct CDR3 sequences listed, 85% to 95% are singletons. This TCR came from a human donor in good health. V gene TRBV9 combines with J gene TRBJ2-7; D ambiguous. The material sequenced was CD8+ T cells from PBMCs. CDR3 sequence: CASSPGGPYEQYF. The CDR3 DNA reads TGTGCCAGCAGCCCGGGCGGACCCTACGAGCAGTACTTC.